This TCR beta chain was recorded in a study of blood T cell repertoires in COVID-19. This CDR3 spans 15 amino acids. The J segment lost 8 bases and the V segment lost 4 bases, leaving 9 bases of the junction unmatched. Germline V gene data show CDR1 as SGHAT and CDR2 as FQNNGV. Sequencing was performed with immunoSEQ multiplex PCR; in TCRdb, only in-frame clones are kept and a portion is missing. The sample holds approximately 240,000 clones; about 90% are singletons and the top ten take about 3.1%. This sequence was found in a woman aged 50 to 65 in a cohort exposed to, infected with or recovered from COVID-19 (not recorded which). The chain carries TRBV11-2 and TRBJ2-4; 9 nucleotides agree with TRBD1. The sequenced sample was PBMCs or T cells enriched from blood (not recorded which). The CDR3 reads CASSSYGTGRDIQYF. The CDR3 DNA is TGTGCCAGCAGCTCCTATGGGACAGGGAGGGACATTCAGTACTTC.